One and the same sample provided the 6 T cell receptor beta chains below, sequenced in a study of post-analysis software for immune sequencing data. Notes on the study in general: Five or six TRBV segments were significantly more frequent in patients than in controls. TRBV5-6, TRBV5-1 and TRBV20-1 were among these segments.

Libraries were made from TCR beta cDNA, and they carried unique molecular identifiers. In TCRdb, the PCR reads were re-called with MiXCR into one record per CDR3 protein. Of approximately 770,000 distinct CDR3 sequences detected, just over 45% appear once; the ten largest clones hold roughly 5.2%. For these receptors, no antigen is known. Sequenced material: blood. The receptors were gathered from a girl aged 5 to 17 with multiple sclerosis.

This clonotype has only a few counts. The rearrangement uses TRBV3-1 and TRBJ2-7; 7 positions agree with TRBD1. V shed 2 bases, J shed 6 bases, and the junction held 1 base outside the gene matches. Germline V gives CDR1 LGHDT, CDR2 YNNKEL (reference sequence). CDR3 length: 12 residues. CDR3 DNA sequence: TGTGCCAGCAGCCAAAGGGGGCGCGAGCAGTACTTC. This encodes CASSQRGREQYF.

The V call is TRBV12-3 or TRBV12-4, the J call TRBJ1-1; 7 nucleotides match TRBD1. Trimming cost V 2 bases and J 1 base; bases outside gene matches: 13. The CDR3 is made up of 18 amino acids. The CDR3 reads CASSLWEGAMEGNTEAFF. The CDR3 DNA reads as TGTGCCAGCAGTTTATGGGAGGGGGCAATGGAGGGGAACACTGAAGCTTTCTTT.

The chain uses TRBV5-5 and TRBJ2-3; the D gene is possibly TRBD1 (5 bases). Trimming shortened V by 4 bases and J by 0 bases, and 12 bases separated the two germline ends. Germline V gives CDR1 SGHKS, CDR2 YYEKEE (reference sequence). The CDR3 covers 15 residues. The CDR3 loop reads CASSTDNLSTDTQYF. CDR3 in DNA: TGTGCCAGCAGCACGGACAACCTTAGCACAGATACGCAGTATTTT.

This clonotype has a handful of counts. This chain links TRBV5-1 with TRBJ2-3; D not resolved. Trimming shortened V by 6 bases and J by 6 bases, and 5 bases separated the two germline ends. The CDR3 contains 10 residues. The germline V gene encodes CDR1 SGHRS and CDR2 YFSETQ. CDR3 protein: CASMVDTQYF. The CDR3 bases are TGCGCCAGCATGGTGGATACGCAGTATTTT.

V is TRBV20-1 and J is TRBJ2-1; 9 positions match TRBD2. V lost 3 bases to trimming and J lost 2 bases; unmatched junction nucleotides: 11. Germline values: CDR1 DFQATT, CDR2 SNEGSKA (reference sequence). The CDR3 runs to 17 residues. DNA of the CDR3: TGCAGTGCTAGGTCTTACAGCGGGAGGTTACCCTACAATGAGCAGTTCTTC. This encodes CSARSYSGRLPYNEQFF.

The chain employs TRBV28 and TRBJ1-2; no clear D. The CDR3 is 14 residues long. Deletions cut 2 bases from V and 6 bases from J, with 13 bases between. From germline, CDR1 is MDHEN and CDR2 SYDVKM. CDR3 amino acids: CASSLSRKVHGYTF. CDR3 sequence (DNA): TGTGCCAGCAGTTTAAGCAGAAAAGTCCATGGCTACACCTTC.